The rows below give T cell receptor beta chains drawn from one sample of a study of blood T cell repertoires in COVID-19. This table comes from immunoSEQ multiplex PCR, and its TCRdb copy is limited to in-frame clones, with some not included. The sample shows under 300,000 clones, around 87% of them seen only once. The source material was peripheral blood. The origin of the receptors is a woman aged 70-85 years with active or convalescent COVID-19. Each CDR3 is given with its conserved first and last residue. Each record gives: CDR3 protein, CDR3 DNA, D gene, CDR3 length, J gene, clone size, V gene. A D gene is named only where the DNA matches it firmly. Clone size is stated in some rows and not others, as once, few, many or a class when expanded.

CSVEAAQDLYGYTF | TGCAGCGTTGAAGCGGCACAGGACCTCTATGGCTACACCTTC | - | 14 | TRBJ1-2 | few | TRBV29-1
CASSSGVVRTGELFF | TGTGCCAGCAGTTCAGGGGTTGTTAGGACCGGGGAGCTGTTTTTT | - | 15 | TRBJ2-2 | - | TRBV2
CASSLNRENYGYTF | TGTGCCAGCAGTCTAAACAGGGAAAACTATGGCTACACCTTC | - | 14 | TRBJ1-2 | - | TRBV11-2
CASRGGSGANVLTF | TGTGCCTCCCGGGGGGGATCTGGGGCCAACGTCCTGACTTTC | TRBD2 | 14 | TRBJ2-6 | - | TRBV13
CASSEPGTGGEQYF | TGCGCCAGCAGCGAGCCAGGGACAGGGGGCGAGCAGTACTTC | TRBD1 | 14 | TRBJ2-7 | - | TRBV5-1
CSSGGRTYQETQYF | TGTAGTAGCGGGGGGCGTACGTACCAAGAGACCCAGTACTTC | TRBD2 | 14 | TRBJ2-5 | - | TRBV9
CASSIGGQGASGELFF | TGTGCCAGTAGTATAGGGGGACAGGGGGCAAGCGGGGAGCTGTTTTTT | TRBD1 | 16 | TRBJ2-2 | - | TRBV19
CASSPSGRQPQHF | TGTGCCAGCAGCCCCTCGGGTCGACAGCCCCAGCATTTT | - | 13 | TRBJ1-5 | - | TRBV5-8
CASSSGDSSYNEQFF | TGTGCCAGCAGTTCCGGGGACTCGAGTTACAATGAGCAGTTCTTC | - | 15 | TRBJ2-1 | - | TRBV27
CASREWGDNQPQHF | TGTGCCAGCAGGGAATGGGGGGACAATCAGCCCCAGCATTTT | - | 14 | TRBJ1-5 | - | TRBV7-2
CATAGPGDLSQHF | TGTGCCACCGCCGGCCCCGGGGACTTGTCCCAGCATTTT | - | 13 | TRBJ1-5 | - | TRBV24-1
CASSYEGTGVTYSNQPQHF | TGTGCCAGCAGTTACGAGGGGACGGGGGTGACTTATAGCAATCAGCCCCAGCATTTT | - | 19 | TRBJ1-5 | few | TRBV6-2/TRBV6-3
CASSLTGINQPQHF | TGTGCCAGCAGCTTGACAGGGATCAATCAGCCCCAGCATTTT | TRBD1 | 14 | TRBJ1-5 | - | TRBV6-2/TRBV6-3
CASSFRTVGSGGGYTF | TGTGCCAGCAGTTTTCGGACAGTTGGTTCGGGGGGGGGCTACACCTTC | - | 16 | TRBJ1-2 | - | TRBV27
CASSWGQGNYGYTF | TGTGCCAGCAGCTGGGGACAGGGAAACTATGGCTACACCTTC | TRBD1 | 14 | TRBJ1-2 | - | TRBV11-2
CASSSGTGVINEQFF | TGTGCCAGCAGCTCCGGGACAGGGGTTATCAATGAGCAGTTCTTC | TRBD1 | 15 | TRBJ2-1 | - | TRBV5-6
CASSVLEAGELFF | TGTGCCAGCAGCGTATTAGAGGCCGGGGAGCTGTTTTTT | - | 13 | TRBJ2-2 | - | TRBV9
CAISDRVLNTEAFF | TGTGCCATCAGTGACAGGGTCTTGAACACTGAAGCTTTCTTT | - | 14 | TRBJ1-1 | few | TRBV10-3
CASSRTMVTGLSIGYTF | TGTGCCAGCAGCCGGACTATGGTGACAGGGTTATCGATTGGCTACACCTTC | TRBD1 | 17 | TRBJ1-2 | - | TRBV5-6
CASSQKGDDNSPLHF | TGTGCCAGCAGCCAAAAGGGGGACGATAATTCACCCCTCCACTTT | - | 15 | TRBJ1-6 | - | TRBV14
CASVSGTDSNQPQHF | TGTGCCAGCGTTTCCGGGACAGATAGCAATCAGCCCCAGCATTTT | TRBD1 | 15 | TRBJ1-5 | - | TRBV2
CATSVRDNSPLHF | TGTGCCACCAGTGTCAGGGATAATTCACCCCTCCACTTT | - | 13 | TRBJ1-6 | few | TRBV24-1
CASSRTGGSYEQYF | TGTGCCAGCAGTCGAACAGGGGGAAGTTACGAGCAGTACTTC | TRBD1 | 14 | TRBJ2-7 | - | TRBV27
CASSLWGGGQGSGYTF | TGTGCCAGCAGCTTATGGGGTGGGGGACAGGGTTCTGGCTACACCTTC | TRBD1 | 16 | TRBJ1-2 | - | TRBV7-6
CASLNRPGGEQYF | TGTGCCAGCCTAAATCGACCCGGGGGGGAGCAGTACTTC | TRBD2 | 13 | TRBJ2-7 | - | TRBV6-6
CASSFGAGGTDTQYF | TGTGCCAGCAGCTTCGGAGCGGGGGGCACAGATACGCAGTATTTT | TRBD2 | 15 | TRBJ2-3 | - | TRBV7-2
CASSSTGGSGNTIYF | TGTGCCAGCAGCTCGACAGGGGGATCCGGAAACACCATATATTTT | TRBD1 | 15 | TRBJ1-3 | once | TRBV11-2
CASIPGGADTEAFF | TGCGCCAGCATCCCTGGGGGGGCCGACACTGAAGCTTTCTTT | - | 14 | TRBJ1-1 | few | TRBV5-1
CASSLAGTLSNTGELFF | TGTGCCAGCAGCTTAGCCGGGACACTCTCGAACACCGGGGAGCTGTTTTTT | - | 17 | TRBJ2-2 | - | TRBV7-9
CSVDGSGLERTFF | TGCAGCGTTGATGGTTCAGGGTTGGAGAGGACTTTCTTT | - | 13 | TRBJ1-1 | - | TRBV29-1
CASSSSGTPPGYTF | TGCGCCAGCAGCAGCTCCGGGACACCGCCTGGCTACACCTTC | - | 14 | TRBJ1-2 | - | TRBV5-1
CASSFDRGGYTF | TGCGCCAGCAGCTTCGACAGGGGAGGCTACACCTTC | TRBD1 | 12 | TRBJ1-2 | once | TRBV5-1
CASSFLTGIANFYGYTF | TGTGCCAGCAGTTTTCTTACAGGGATTGCAAACTTCTATGGCTACACCTTC | - | 17 | TRBJ1-2 | - | TRBV7-2
CASSRGEGYTF | TGTGCCAGCAGCCGGGGGGAAGGCTACACCTTC | - | 11 | TRBJ1-2 | - | TRBV6-6
CASRGGTSYEQYF | TGTGCCAGTAGGGGCGGGACTTCCTACGAGCAGTACTTC | - | 13 | TRBJ2-7 | - | TRBV19
CASSPRTSYGYTF | TGTGCCAGCAGTCCCCGGACTAGCTATGGCTACACCTTC | - | 13 | TRBJ1-2 | - | TRBV27